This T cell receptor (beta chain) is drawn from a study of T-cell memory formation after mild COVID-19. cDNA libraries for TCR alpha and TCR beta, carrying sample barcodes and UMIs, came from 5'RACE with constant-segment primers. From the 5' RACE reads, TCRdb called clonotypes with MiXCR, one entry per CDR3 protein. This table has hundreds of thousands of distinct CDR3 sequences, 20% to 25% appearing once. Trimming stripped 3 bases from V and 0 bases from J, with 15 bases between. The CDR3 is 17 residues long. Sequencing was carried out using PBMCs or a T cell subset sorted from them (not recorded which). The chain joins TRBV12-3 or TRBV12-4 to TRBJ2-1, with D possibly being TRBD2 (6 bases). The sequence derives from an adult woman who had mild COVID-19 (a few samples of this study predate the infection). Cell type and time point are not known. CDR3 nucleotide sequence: TGTGCCAGCAGTTTTGGCCGTCGGGAGAGCTCCTACAATGAGCAGTTCTTC. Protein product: CASSFGRRESSYNEQFF.